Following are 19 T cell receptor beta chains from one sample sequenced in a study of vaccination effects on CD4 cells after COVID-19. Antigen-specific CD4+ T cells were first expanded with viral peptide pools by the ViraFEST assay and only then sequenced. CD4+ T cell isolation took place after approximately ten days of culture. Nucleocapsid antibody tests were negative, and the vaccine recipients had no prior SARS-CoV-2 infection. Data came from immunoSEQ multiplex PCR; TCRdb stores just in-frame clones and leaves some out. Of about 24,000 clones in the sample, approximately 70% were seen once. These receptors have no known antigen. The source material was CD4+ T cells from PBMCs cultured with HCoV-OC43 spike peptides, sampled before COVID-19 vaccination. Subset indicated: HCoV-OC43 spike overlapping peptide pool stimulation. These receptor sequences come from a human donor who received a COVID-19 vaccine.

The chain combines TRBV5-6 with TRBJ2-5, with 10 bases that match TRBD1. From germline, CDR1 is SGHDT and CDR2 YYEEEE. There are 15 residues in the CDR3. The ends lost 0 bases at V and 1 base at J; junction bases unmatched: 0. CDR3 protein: CASSLGQGAQETQYF. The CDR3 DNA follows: TGTGCCAGCAGCTTGGGACAGGGGGCCCAAGAGACCCAGTACTTC.

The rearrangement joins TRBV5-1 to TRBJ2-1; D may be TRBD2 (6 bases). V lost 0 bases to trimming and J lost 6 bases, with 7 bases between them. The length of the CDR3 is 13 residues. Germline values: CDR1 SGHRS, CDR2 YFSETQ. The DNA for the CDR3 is TGCGCCAGCAGCTTGGGACTAGTCAATGAGCAGTTCTTC. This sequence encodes CASSLGLVNEQFF.

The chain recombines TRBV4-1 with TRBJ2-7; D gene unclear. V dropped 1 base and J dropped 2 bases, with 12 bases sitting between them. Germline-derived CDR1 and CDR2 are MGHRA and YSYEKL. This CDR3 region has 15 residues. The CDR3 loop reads CASSQAPGSTYEQYF. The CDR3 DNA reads TGCGCCAGCAGCCAAGCACCAGGCTCGACCTACGAGCAGTACTTC.

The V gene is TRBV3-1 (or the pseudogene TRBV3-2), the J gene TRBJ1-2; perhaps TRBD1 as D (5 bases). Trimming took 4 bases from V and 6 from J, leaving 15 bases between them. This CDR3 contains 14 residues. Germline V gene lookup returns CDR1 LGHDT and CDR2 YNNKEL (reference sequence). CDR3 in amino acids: CASSRFPSGDGYTF. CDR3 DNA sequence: TGTGCCAGCAGCCGCTTCCCGTCGGGGGATGGCTACACCTTC.

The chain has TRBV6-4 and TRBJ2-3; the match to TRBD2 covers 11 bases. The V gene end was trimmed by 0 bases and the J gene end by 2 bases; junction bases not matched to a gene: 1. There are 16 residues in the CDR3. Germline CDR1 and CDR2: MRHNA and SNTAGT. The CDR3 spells CASSDSSGGATDTQYF. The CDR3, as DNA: TGTGCCAGCAGTGACTCTAGCGGGGGGGCCACAGATACGCAGTATTTT.

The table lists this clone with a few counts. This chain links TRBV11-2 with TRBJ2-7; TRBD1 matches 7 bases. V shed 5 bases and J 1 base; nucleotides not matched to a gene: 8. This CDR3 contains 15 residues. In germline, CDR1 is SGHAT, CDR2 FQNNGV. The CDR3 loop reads CASSVGGQQSYEQYF. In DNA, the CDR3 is TGTGCCAGCAGCGTAGGGGGACAGCAGTCCTACGAGCAGTACTTC.

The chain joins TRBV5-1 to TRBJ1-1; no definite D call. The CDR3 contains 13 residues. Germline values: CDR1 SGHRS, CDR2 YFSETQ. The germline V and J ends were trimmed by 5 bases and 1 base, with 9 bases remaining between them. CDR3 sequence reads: CASRPSGNTEAFF. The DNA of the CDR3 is TGCGCCAGCAGGCCTTCAGGGAACACTGAAGCTTTCTTT.

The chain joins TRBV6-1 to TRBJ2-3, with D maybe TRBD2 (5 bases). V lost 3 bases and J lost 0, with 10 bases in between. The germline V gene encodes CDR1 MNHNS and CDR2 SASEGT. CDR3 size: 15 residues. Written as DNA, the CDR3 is TGTGCCAGCAGTGATCGTACTAGAAGCACAGATACGCAGTATTTT. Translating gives CASSDRTRSTDTQYF.

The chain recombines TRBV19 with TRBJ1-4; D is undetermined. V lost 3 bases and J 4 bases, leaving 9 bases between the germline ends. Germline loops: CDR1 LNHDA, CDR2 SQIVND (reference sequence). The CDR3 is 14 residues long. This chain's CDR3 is CASSMRDFNEKLFF. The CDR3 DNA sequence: TGTGCCAGTAGTATGCGGGATTTTAATGAAAAACTGTTTTTT. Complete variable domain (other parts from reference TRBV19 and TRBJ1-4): DGGITQSPKYLFRKEGQNVTLSCEQNLNHDAMYWYRQDPGQGLRLIYYSQIVNDFQKGDIAEGYSVSREKKESFPLTVTSAQKNPTAFYLCASSMRDFNEKLFFGSGTQLSVL.

CDR3 DNA: TGTGCCATCAGTGCCTCTAGCACAGATACGCAGTATTTT. It specifies CAISASSTDTQYF. The J gene is TRBJ2-3, the V gene TRBV10-3; no firm D call. This CDR3 region has 13 residues. Per the germline V gene, CDR1 is ENHRY and CDR2 is SYGVKD. V was cut by 4 bases and J by 0 bases, with 5 bases left in between.

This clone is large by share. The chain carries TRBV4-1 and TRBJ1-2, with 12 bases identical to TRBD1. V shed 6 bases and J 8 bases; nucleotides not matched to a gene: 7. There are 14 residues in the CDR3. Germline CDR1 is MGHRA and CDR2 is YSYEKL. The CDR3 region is CASRPTGTGGGYTF. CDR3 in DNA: TGCGCCAGCAGGCCCACCGGGACAGGGGGCGGCTACACCTTC.

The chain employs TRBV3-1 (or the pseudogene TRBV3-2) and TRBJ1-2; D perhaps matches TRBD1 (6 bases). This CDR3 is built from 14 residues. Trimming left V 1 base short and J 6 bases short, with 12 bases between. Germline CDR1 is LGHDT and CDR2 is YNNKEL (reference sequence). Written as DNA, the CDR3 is TGTGCCAGCAGCCAAGTGTACAGGGCAGATGGCTACACCTTC. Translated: CASSQVYRADGYTF.

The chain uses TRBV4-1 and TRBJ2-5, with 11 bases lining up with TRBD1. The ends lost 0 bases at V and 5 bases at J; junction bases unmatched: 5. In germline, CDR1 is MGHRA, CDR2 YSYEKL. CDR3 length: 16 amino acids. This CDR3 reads CASSQEWTGGTETQYF. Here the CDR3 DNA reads TGCGCCAGCAGCCAAGAGTGGACAGGGGGCACTGAGACCCAGTACTTC.

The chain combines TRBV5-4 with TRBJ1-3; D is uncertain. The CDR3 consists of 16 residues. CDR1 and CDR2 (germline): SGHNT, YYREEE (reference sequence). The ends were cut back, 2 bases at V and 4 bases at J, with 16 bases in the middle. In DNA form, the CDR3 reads TGTGCCAGCAGCTTCAAAAATCGGTCGGGAGGAAACACCATATATTTT. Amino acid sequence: CASSFKNRSGGNTIYF.

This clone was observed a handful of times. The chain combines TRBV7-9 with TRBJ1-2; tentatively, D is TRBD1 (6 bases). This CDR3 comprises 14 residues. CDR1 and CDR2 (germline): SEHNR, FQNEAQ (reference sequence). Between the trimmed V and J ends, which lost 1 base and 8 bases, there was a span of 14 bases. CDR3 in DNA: TGTGCCAGCAGCTTAGAGGCACAGGGAAAAGGCTACACCTTC. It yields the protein CASSLEAQGKGYTF.

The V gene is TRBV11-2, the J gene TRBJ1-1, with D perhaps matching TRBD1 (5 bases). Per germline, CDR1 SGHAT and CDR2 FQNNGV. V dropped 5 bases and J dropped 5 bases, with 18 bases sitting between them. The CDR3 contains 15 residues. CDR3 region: CASSPAQGWGTEAFF. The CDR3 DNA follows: TGTGCCAGCAGCCCCGCTCAGGGTTGGGGGACTGAAGCTTTCTTT.

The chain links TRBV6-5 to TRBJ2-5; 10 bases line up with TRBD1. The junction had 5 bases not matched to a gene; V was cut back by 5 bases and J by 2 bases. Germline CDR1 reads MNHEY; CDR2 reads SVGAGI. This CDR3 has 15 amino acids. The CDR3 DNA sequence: TGTGCCAGCAGTCAGTTGGGACAGGGGCAAGAGACCCAGTACTTC. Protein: CASSQLGQGQETQYF.

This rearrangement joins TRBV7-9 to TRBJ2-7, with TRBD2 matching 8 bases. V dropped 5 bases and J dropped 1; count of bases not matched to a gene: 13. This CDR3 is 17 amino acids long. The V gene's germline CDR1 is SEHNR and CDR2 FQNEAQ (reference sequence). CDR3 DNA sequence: TGTGCCAGCAGCCCCAACAGCGGGAGAAGTACATCCTACGAGCAGTACTTC. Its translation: CASSPNSGRSTSYEQYF.

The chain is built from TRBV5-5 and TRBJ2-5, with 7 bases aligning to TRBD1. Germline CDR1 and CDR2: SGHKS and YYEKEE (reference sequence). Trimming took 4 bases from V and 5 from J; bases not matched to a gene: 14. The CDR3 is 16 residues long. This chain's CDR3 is CASSEIPTGVWETQYF. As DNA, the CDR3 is TGTGCCAGCAGCGAAATCCCAACAGGGGTCTGGGAGACCCAGTACTTC.